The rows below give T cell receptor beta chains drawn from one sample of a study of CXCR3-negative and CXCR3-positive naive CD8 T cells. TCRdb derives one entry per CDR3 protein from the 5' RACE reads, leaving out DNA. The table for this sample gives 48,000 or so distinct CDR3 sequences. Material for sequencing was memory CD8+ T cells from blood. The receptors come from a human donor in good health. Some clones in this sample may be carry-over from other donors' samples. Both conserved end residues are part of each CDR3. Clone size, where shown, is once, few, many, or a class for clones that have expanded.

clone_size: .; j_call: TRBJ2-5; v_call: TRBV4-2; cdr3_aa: CASSPQAPWETQYF
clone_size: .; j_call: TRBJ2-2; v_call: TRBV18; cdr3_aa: CASSPENTGELFF
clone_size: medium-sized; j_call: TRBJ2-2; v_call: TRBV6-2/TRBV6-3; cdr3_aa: CASTPKGEAGELFF
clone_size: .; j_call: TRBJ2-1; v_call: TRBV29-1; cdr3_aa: CSAPLRQGDEQFF
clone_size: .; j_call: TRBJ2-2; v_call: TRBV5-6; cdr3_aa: CASSSEEGELFF
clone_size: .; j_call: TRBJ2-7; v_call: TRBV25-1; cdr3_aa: CASSNAYEQYF
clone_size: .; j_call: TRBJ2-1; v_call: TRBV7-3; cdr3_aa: CASSAGTSGPYNEQFF
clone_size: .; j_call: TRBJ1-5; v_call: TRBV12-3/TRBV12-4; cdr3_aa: CASSFGTRRNQPQHF
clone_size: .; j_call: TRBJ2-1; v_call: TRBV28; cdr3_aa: CASSSRLAYYNEQFF
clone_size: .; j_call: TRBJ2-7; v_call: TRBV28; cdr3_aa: CASSLTVPYEQYF
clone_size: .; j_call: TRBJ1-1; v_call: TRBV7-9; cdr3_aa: CASSPRDRTNTEAFF
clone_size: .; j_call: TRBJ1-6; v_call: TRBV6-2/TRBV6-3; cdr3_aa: CASSLDSSNSPLHF
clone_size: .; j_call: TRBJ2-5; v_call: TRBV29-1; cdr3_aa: CSVGASRPPQETQYF
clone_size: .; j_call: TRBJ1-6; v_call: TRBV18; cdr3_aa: CASSPRSVNSYNSPLHF
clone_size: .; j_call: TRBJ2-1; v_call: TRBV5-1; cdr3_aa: CASSPGTSGLEQFF
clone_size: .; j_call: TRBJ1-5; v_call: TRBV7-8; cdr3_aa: CASSLAQTGNANQPQHF
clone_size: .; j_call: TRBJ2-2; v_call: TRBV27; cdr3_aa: CASSSGTSTGELFF
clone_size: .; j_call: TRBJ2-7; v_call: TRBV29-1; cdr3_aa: CSVRDRYEQYF
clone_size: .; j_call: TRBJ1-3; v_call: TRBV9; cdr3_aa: CASSVGDRDTIYF
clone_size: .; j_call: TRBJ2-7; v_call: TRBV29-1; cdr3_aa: CSVEDVELGYEQYF
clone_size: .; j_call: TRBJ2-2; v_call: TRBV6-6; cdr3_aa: CASSSNLDRPSLELFF
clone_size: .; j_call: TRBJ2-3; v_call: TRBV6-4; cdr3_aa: CASAGLAGGPTDTQYF
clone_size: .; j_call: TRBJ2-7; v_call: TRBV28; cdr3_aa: CASTEGSGTGVVDEQYF
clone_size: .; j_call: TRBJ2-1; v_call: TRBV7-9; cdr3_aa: CASANNPLGTNNEQFF